The sequence of this T cell receptor (beta chain) was determined in a study of T-cell memory formation after mild COVID-19. General study results and limits: Mostly located in CM and EM were contracting CD4+ clones, with contracting CD8+ clones located in EMRA.

As regards this clonotype: The antigen is not known.

TCRdb re-called the 5' RACE reads with MiXCR, one entry per CDR3 protein. Counted here are 150,000 to 200,000 distinct CDR3 sequences, about 9.9% occurring once; the ten biggest clones make up approximately 3.8%. Sample: PBMCs or a T cell subset sorted from them (not recorded which). The sequence derives from a man younger than 35 who had mild COVID-19 (a few samples of this study predate the infection). Cell type and time point are not known.

The CDR3 region is CASSQQDTQYF. CDR3 bases: TGTGCCAGCTCCCAGCAAGATACGCAGTATTTT. This rearrangement joins TRBV18 to TRBJ2-3; D gene unclear. The germline V gene encodes CDR1 KGHSH and CDR2 LQKENI. The CDR3 extends over 11 amino acids. Between the trimmed V and J ends, which lost 6 bases and 5 bases, there was a span of 6 bases.